A selection of T cell receptor beta chains follows, all from one sample in a study of shared clonotypes between healthy human individuals. Only in-frame clones appear in the TCRdb table, and some are missing; sequencing was by immunoSEQ multiplex PCR. The table lists about 510,000 clones, 95% to 97% of them singletons. Sequencing input: naive CD4+ T cells sorted from blood. The receptors were gathered from a woman in her twenties or thirties in good health. The CDR3 runs from the conserved cysteine through the conserved F or W. The D gene is left open where the match is weak. Size tells how often a clone was seen (once, few, many) or the class of an expanded clone, and some rows leave it out.

>NA|TRBV16|TRBJ1-1|TRBD1
TGTGCCAGCAGCCGCGGGAGGGACAGAGAAGCTTTCTTT
CASSRGRDREAFF
>NA|TRBV18|TRBJ1-3|TRBD1
TGTGCCAGCTCACCCCGAGGGACAGGGGGCATCACTGGAAACACCATATATTTT
CASSPRGTGGITGNTIYF
>NA|TRBV6-5|TRBJ2-6|NA
TGTGCCAGCAGCAACGGAGGGGCCAACGTCCTGACTTTC
CASSNGGANVLTF
>NA|TRBV28|TRBJ2-6|NA
TGTGCCAGCTGTACGGGCTCTGGGGCCAACGTCCTGACTTTC
CASCTGSGANVLTF
>NA|TRBV28|TRBJ1-2|NA
TGTGCCAGCAGACCCGTCGGGACACCAAACTATGGCTACACCTTC
CASRPVGTPNYGYTF
>NA|TRBV19|TRBJ1-1|NA
TGTGCCAGTAGTATGAGGGATTTGAACACTGAAGCTTTCTTT
CASSMRDLNTEAFF
>once|TRBV10-1|TRBJ2-3|TRBD1
TGCGCCACCCGGGACAGGGCGTCAGATACGCAGTATTTT
CATRDRASDTQYF
>NA|TRBV6-6|TRBJ1-5|NA
TGTGCCATCCGAACTGGCAGGGATCAGCCCCAGCATTTT
CAIRTGRDQPQHF
>NA|TRBV5-4|TRBJ2-3|NA
TGTGCCAGCAGCTTTTCCGTAGGCACAGATACGCAGTATTTT
CASSFSVGTDTQYF
>NA|TRBV7-9|TRBJ1-5|NA
TGTGCCAGCAGTGGACAAGGGAATCAGCCCCAGCATTTT
CASSGQGNQPQHF
>NA|TRBV5-1|TRBJ1-2|NA
TGCGCCAGCAGCCTGAACGCCTTGACCTCGGCCGGACACTATGGCTACACCTTC
CASSLNALTSAGHYGYTF
>NA|TRBV5-1|TRBJ2-1|NA
TGCGCCAGCAGCTTGAGCGGAGGCTCCTACAATGAGCAGTTCTTC
CASSLSGGSYNEQFF
>NA|TRBV4-2|TRBJ2-1|TRBD2
TGTGCCAGCAGCCAAGGGGGTAGCGGGAGACATAATGAGCAGTTCTTC
CASSQGGSGRHNEQFF
>NA|TRBV7-9|TRBJ1-1|NA
TGTGCCAGCAGCTCCAGGGGCACTGAAGCTTTCTTT
CASSSRGTEAFF
>NA|TRBV6-1|TRBJ2-1|NA
TGTGCCAGCGAGGACGGCTGGAACTACAATGAGCAGTTCTTC
CASEDGWNYNEQFF
>NA|TRBV4-2|TRBJ2-5|NA
TGTGCCAGCAGCCCTGGACAGTCGGAGACCCAGTACTTC
CASSPGQSETQYF
>NA|TRBV29-1|TRBJ2-7|TRBD2
TGCAGCGTTGGACGGGCGGGAGGGCATGAAACCTACGAGCAGTACTTC
CSVGRAGGHETYEQYF
>NA|TRBV18|TRBJ2-7|NA
TGTGCCAGCTCACCCGGGTTTAACTACGAGCAGTACTTC
CASSPGFNYEQYF
>NA|TRBV6-6|TRBJ2-1|TRBD2
TGTGCCAGCACCACATCCGGGACTAGCGGTGGTGAGCAGTTCTTC
CASTTSGTSGGEQFF
>NA|TRBV27|TRBJ2-1|TRBD2
TGTGCCAGCAGAAAACTAGCGGGAGTTTCATATGAGCAGTTCTTC
CASRKLAGVSYEQFF
>NA|TRBV6-1|TRBJ2-7|TRBD2
TGTGCCAGCAGTGAAGCACTAGCGGGAGGATTTTACGAGCAGTACTTC
CASSEALAGGFYEQYF
>NA|TRBV19|TRBJ1-5|NA
TGTGCCAGTAGCACGGACGGCGGCCGGGTGGCGGCCTATCAGCCCCAGCATTTT
CASSTDGGRVAAYQPQHF
>NA|TRBV19|TRBJ2-6|NA
TGTGCCAGTAGTATGGGGTTCTCTGGGGCCAACGTCCTGACTTTC
CASSMGFSGANVLTF
>once|TRBV11-3|TRBJ1-2|TRBD1
TGTGCCAGCAGCCAGGGACAGTTTTTCTATGGCTACACCTTC
CASSQGQFFYGYTF
>NA|TRBV11-2|TRBJ1-2|NA
TGTGCCAGCAGCTTAAGTACAGATTTAGGCTACACCTTC
CASSLSTDLGYTF
>NA|TRBV15|TRBJ2-5|TRBD2
TGTGCCACCAGCAGAGTTTTGGGACTAGCGGGGTACCAAGAGACCCAGTACTTC
CATSRVLGLAGYQETQYF
>NA|TRBV6-6|TRBJ2-3|NA
TGTGCCAGCACCGGGTCTGGGGAGACAGATACGCAGTATTTT
CASTGSGETDTQYF
>NA|TRBV2|TRBJ2-7|NA
TGTGCCAGCAGTGAAGCCAGGGAGGTGGCTCAGCAGTACTTC
CASSEAREVAQQYF